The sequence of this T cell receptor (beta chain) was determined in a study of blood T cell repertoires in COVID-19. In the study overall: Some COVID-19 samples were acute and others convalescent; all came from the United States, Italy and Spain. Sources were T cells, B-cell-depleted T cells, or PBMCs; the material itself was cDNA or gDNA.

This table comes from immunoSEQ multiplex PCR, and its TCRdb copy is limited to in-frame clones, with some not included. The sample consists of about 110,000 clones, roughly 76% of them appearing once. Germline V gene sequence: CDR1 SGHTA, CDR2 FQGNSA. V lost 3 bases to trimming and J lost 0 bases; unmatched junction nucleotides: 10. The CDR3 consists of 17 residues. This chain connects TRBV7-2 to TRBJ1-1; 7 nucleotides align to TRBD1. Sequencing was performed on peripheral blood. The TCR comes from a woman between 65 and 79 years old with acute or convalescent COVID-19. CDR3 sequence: CASSLSRGPWVNTEAFF. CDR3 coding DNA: TGTGCCAGCAGCTTGTCAAGGGGGCCCTGGGTGAACACTGAAGCTTTCTTT.